These T cell receptor beta chains were read from a single sample in a study of OX40 agonist ivuxolimab in advanced cancers. Measured with immunoSEQ multiplex PCR; TCRdb has only the in-frame clones, and not every one. This table holds some 100,000 clones, about 85% found once. Specimen: CD4+ or CD8+ T cells sorted from blood, collected in a trial of the OX40 agonist ivuxolimab. These receptors were taken from an adult with an advanced solid tumor such as melanoma, head and neck, liver or kidney cancer. Both conserved end residues are part of each CDR3. The order of the fields is J gene, V gene, CDR3 protein.

J gene: TRBJ1-2
V gene: TRBV30
CDR3 protein: CAWSRQGLGYTF

J gene: TRBJ2-2
V gene: TRBV11-1
CDR3 protein: CASSITSPGELFF

J gene: TRBJ1-2
V gene: TRBV12-2
CDR3 protein: CASRLALIETRPNYGYTF

J gene: TRBJ2-3
V gene: TRBV6-5
CDR3 protein: CASSYSRPFTDTQYF

J gene: TRBJ1-2
V gene: TRBV5-4
CDR3 protein: CASTSTGGTAGYTF

J gene: TRBJ2-2
V gene: TRBV2
CDR3 protein: CASSAGLGGTGELFF

J gene: TRBJ2-5
V gene: TRBV19
CDR3 protein: CASSREGTGRETQYF

J gene: TRBJ1-5
V gene: TRBV28
CDR3 protein: CASTDLGEGNQPQHF

J gene: TRBJ1-1
V gene: TRBV19
CDR3 protein: CASRPGTGVGEAFF

J gene: TRBJ1-2
V gene: TRBV7-2
CDR3 protein: CASSPNRPGGGGYTF

J gene: TRBJ2-3
V gene: TRBV30
CDR3 protein: CACSPEVHTDTQYF

J gene: TRBJ1-1
V gene: TRBV2
CDR3 protein: CASSARTENTEAFF

J gene: TRBJ1-4
V gene: TRBV29-1
CDR3 protein: CSTTRGYDEKLFF

J gene: TRBJ2-5
V gene: TRBV18
CDR3 protein: CASSPGTRETQYF

J gene: TRBJ2-6
V gene: TRBV5-1
CDR3 protein: CASSLAGPGANVLTF

J gene: TRBJ1-1
V gene: TRBV7-3
CDR3 protein: CASKDGVDGEAFF

J gene: TRBJ1-4
V gene: TRBV4-1
CDR3 protein: CASSQEPPGLGEKLFF

J gene: TRBJ1-4
V gene: TRBV7-9
CDR3 protein: CASSLRTGGGEKLFF

J gene: TRBJ1-3
V gene: TRBV19
CDR3 protein: CASSITDYSGNTIYF

J gene: TRBJ1-6
V gene: TRBV7-6
CDR3 protein: CASSLERGYNSPLHF

J gene: TRBJ1-2
V gene: TRBV18
CDR3 protein: CASSGGEGYTF

J gene: TRBJ2-2
V gene: TRBV28
CDR3 protein: CASRGQAVRELFF

J gene: TRBJ1-3
V gene: TRBV9
CDR3 protein: CASSAGTGERNTIYF

J gene: TRBJ2-7
V gene: TRBV7-2
CDR3 protein: CASSPQGQGPYEQYF

J gene: TRBJ2-3
V gene: TRBV6-5
CDR3 protein: CASIRQGADTQYF

J gene: TRBJ2-5
V gene: TRBV9
CDR3 protein: CASSVVGETQYF

J gene: TRBJ1-1
V gene: TRBV10-3
CDR3 protein: CAISDPSGGVDLRAFF

J gene: TRBJ1-6
V gene: TRBV5-1
CDR3 protein: CASSQSGTPDSPLHF

J gene: TRBJ2-3
V gene: TRBV6-1
CDR3 protein: CASSESGWAGGTDTQYF

J gene: TRBJ1-2
V gene: TRBV7-8
CDR3 protein: CASSQRGGTGANYGYTF

J gene: TRBJ2-5
V gene: TRBV7-9
CDR3 protein: CASRPTGGPETQYF

J gene: TRBJ1-4
V gene: TRBV7-2
CDR3 protein: CASSSTWGLNEKLFF

J gene: TRBJ2-7
V gene: TRBV29-1
CDR3 protein: CSGKLRQSDEQYF

J gene: TRBJ2-3
V gene: TRBV5-1
CDR3 protein: CASRSYGLAGDTQYF

J gene: TRBJ1-3
V gene: TRBV30
CDR3 protein: CAWRVTGAGNTIYF

J gene: TRBJ1-2
V gene: TRBV4-1
CDR3 protein: CASTPAGSNYGYTF

J gene: TRBJ1-2
V gene: TRBV5-1
CDR3 protein: CASSPITRGLNYGYTF

J gene: TRBJ2-7
V gene: TRBV18
CDR3 protein: CASSPQGTGNLNEQYF

J gene: TRBJ2-3
V gene: TRBV18
CDR3 protein: CASSRLQQGSGADTQYF

J gene: TRBJ1-4
V gene: TRBV7-3
CDR3 protein: CASSLRHGGGEKLFF

J gene: TRBJ1-5
V gene: TRBV28
CDR3 protein: CASSLRGPPGNQPQHF

J gene: TRBJ2-1
V gene: TRBV12-5
CDR3 protein: CASGLGPGTGMWIEQFF